This TCR beta chain was identified in a study (dated by TCRdb to between 2014 and 2017). Broadly, across the study: Whether tumor-infiltrating Tregs in breast cancer are recruited from blood Tregs or converted in situ from other CD4+ T cell subsets was tested. Overall results and qualifications from the work: The greatest overlap of tumor-infiltrating Treg TCR alpha and beta sequences was observed with tumor naive CD4+ T cells, followed by blood naive CD4+ T cells. Validation in the larger cohort was restricted to a single TCR beta V-J rearrangement rather than whole repertoires. The TCR gene usage of tumor memory CD4+ T cells clustered together with blood and lymph node memory CD4+ cells and with lymph node naive CD4+ cells.

The CDR3 covers 14 residues, taking in both the cysteine and the phenylalanine. Only the CDR3 portion is preserved as DNA: 42 bases, with reading frame beginning at the first base. Trimming takes 1 base from V and 10 bases from J, and the germline ends sit 14 bases apart. CDR1 and CDR2, per the germline V gene (reference sequence), are LNHNV and YYDKDF. Full-length TCR variable regions were amplified by 5' RACE PCR using constant-region reverse primers, and then by semi-nested PCR using Nested Universal Primer A. The ReliaPrep RNA Cell Miniprep System was used to extract total RNA, which was then reverse transcribed into 5'RACE-ready cDNA with the SMARTer RACE 5'/3' Kit. Multiplex adaptors were used to barcode the full-length TCR alpha and beta libraries, which were then sequenced on an Illumina MiSeq. For the original study's pipeline: For each of nine subset-tissue groups, sequencing data from the five patients were combined, and the groups were compared by unsupervised clustering of TCR gene usage. Repertoire similarity was calculated with the Morisita-Horn index, weighting shared sequences by their contribution to each repertoire. TCRdb took the public reads, trimmed them with fastp at Q25, ran MiXCR for clone calling and kept in-frame beta chains. Rows are unified per CDR3 protein, each entry keeping the most common DNA and genes. It is TCRdb's table, rather than the study itself, that gives the V and J calls and clone size. The table for this sample lists around 21,000 distinct CDR3 sequences; about 31% of them were counted only once. Jointly, the top ten make up less than 2.5% of the sample.

The Miltenyi Naive CD4+ T Cell Isolation kit was used to purify naive CD4+ T cells, and Tregs were depleted with CD25 microbeads. Tregs, naive and memory CD4+ T cells from tumor, blood and ipsilateral draining lymph nodes of a handful of breast cancer patients underwent full-length TCR alpha and beta sequencing. Tumor tissue, along with lymph nodes from ipsilateral axillary dissection, was perfused with PBS, minced, and then digested using collagenase I and hyaluronidase. A purity exceeding 90% was confirmed by FACS for the sorted cell populations. Compared with the rest of its sample, this clonotype is medium-sized (0.01 to 0.1%). What antigen it recognizes has not been identified. No base-level quality is on record; no much larger clone is a single base apart.

This receptor was identified in a female donor with breast cancer. Sequencing was performed on tumor-infiltrating naive CD4+ T cells sorted from the breast tumor. The cell subset or site label of this sample denotes: naive CD4+ T cells, CD4+CD45RA+CD25-. Here the chain combines TRBV15 and TRBJ2-1; no D gene can be assigned with confidence. The CDR3 corresponds to CATSRGEELFEQFF. In nucleotide form, the sequence is TGTGCCACCAGCAGAGGCGAGGAGTTATTCGAGCAGTTCTTC.